The clone carrying this T cell receptor beta chain was observed a few times. Its antigen is still unknown. The sample originates from a study of T cells after yellow fever vaccination. Study overall: Fractions of low cell number were prepared using SMART-Seq v4 Ultra Low Input. Study observations and caveats: After the booster, 96% of CD4 and approximately 87% of CD8 primary-response clones were re-detected. Abundant clonotypes from the bulk population could get into FACS-sorted repertoires as contaminants.

TCR cDNA, made by 5'RACE template switching, carried an added universal primer site and UMIs. TCRdb passed the 5' RACE reads through MiXCR, listing each CDR3 protein once. The repertoire holds approximately 600,000 distinct CDR3 sequences, with roughly an eighth as singletons. V dropped 3 bases and J dropped 9 bases, with 11 bases sitting between them. Germline CDR1 and CDR2: LGHNA and YSLEER. The length of the CDR3 is 12 residues. This clonotype was sampled from a man aged 25-45 years who received the YFV17D yellow fever vaccine. The genes are TRBV4-3 and TRBJ1-1, with D perhaps TRBD1 (5 bases). Material: PBMCs, obtained on the day of the yellow fever booster vaccination. The CDR3 loop is CASSQVGVKAFF. CDR3 in DNA: TGCGCCAGCAGCCAGGTGGGGGTGAAAGCTTTCTTT.